One T cell receptor (beta chain) is described in this entry. This clonotype was seen many times. Its antigen target is currently unknown. There are no base qualities to consult, and no much larger clone falls within one base. This specimen comes from a study of neurological immune-mediated disorders (dated by TCRdb to about 2019). For the wider study: Of the roughly 34 multiple sclerosis patients, some 31 had relapsing-remitting MS and 3 had secondary progressive MS. Peripheral blood TCR-beta repertoires from HTLV-I-associated myelopathy (HAM/TSP) patients, multiple sclerosis patients and healthy controls were compared by UMI-based sequencing. The cohort was made up of approximately 65 subjects, consisting of around 15 HAM/TSP patients, about 35 multiple sclerosis patients and 20 healthy controls. Longitudinal samples, technical triplicates and paired sorted CD4+ and CD8+ T-cell subsets, alongside PBMC samples, were included among the 90 to 130 TCR-beta libraries.

Study-wide conclusions, independent of this receptor: TCR clonal expansion was highest in HAM/TSP patients and lowest in MS patients, with MS patients falling below even healthy controls. Expanded clones from different subjects shared no identical CDR3 amino acid sequences, which suggests that TCR-beta repertoires were private in all groups. No clinical or MRI features were associated with the MS cluster, and the authors said that larger cohorts are needed. Repertoires from 18 of 34 MS patients were grouped by phylogenetic analysis into a cluster of related CDR3 sequences, suggesting a possible repertoire-level signature.

cDNA was synthesized by template-switch 5'RACE using a primer with a 10-nucleotide random unique molecular identifier that tagged each TCR transcript. Over 160 million TCR-beta sequences, covering 15-18 subjects, were produced in each sequencing run. Total RNA was extracted with the RNeasy kit. TCR-beta VDJ regions were amplified with primers for the TCR constant region and the 5'RACE anchor, using the KAPA Real-time Library Amplification kit. A first PCR added sample indexes and Illumina adaptors, and a second PCR then raised library yield. After Ampure bead purification, the TCR product of roughly 650 bp was size-selected on a 2% E-gel SizeSelection system. Before pooling, library quality was assessed on a Bioanalyzer, concentration was determined with Qubit, and library quantification was performed with the Kapa Library Quantification kit. An Illumina HiSeq 2500 sequenced the libraries paired-end 2 x 150 bp. To increase sequence diversity, roughly 24-32% phiX was spiked into each library pool. From the authors' description of their analysis: The quality-filtered reads were processed with the UMI-based MiGEC pipeline, whose error correction step removed more than 80% of the raw TCR sequences. VDJ genes were aligned to IMGT germline references, and clonotypes were defined by unique CDR3 amino acid sequence plus V-J genes. Clonal expansion, Shannon diversity and CDR3 relatedness (CalcPairwiseDistances, ClusterSamples) were evaluated with VDJtools, and phylogenetic trees were built with CLCbio workbench. Clones with at least 8 unique UMIs were defined as expanded, with this threshold being based on coefficient-of-variation modelling across technical triplicates. TCRdb took the public reads, trimmed them with fastp at Q25, ran MiXCR for clone calling and kept in-frame beta chains. Records with the same CDR3 protein are collapsed into one entry carrying the most frequent genes and DNA. It is TCRdb's table, rather than the study itself, that gives the V and J calls and clone size. The sample includes tens of thousands of distinct CDR3 sequences, with around 4% observed a single time. The ten largest account for roughly 1.7% of the sample.

V lost 1 base and J lost 5 bases, and the count of bases not matched to a germline gene is 6. The germline V gene encodes CDR1 SGHRS and CDR2 YFSETQ. Including the terminal cysteine and phenylalanine, the CDR3 comprises 16 residues. The DNA shown is the 48-base CDR3, in frame from base 1. Libraries from unsorted PBMCs were made from 2 million PBMCs kept in RNAlater at -80 degrees C until RNA extraction. The multiple sclerosis patients were enrolled in a US clinical protocol that used magnetic resonance imaging to evaluate disease progression. Peripheral blood was subjected to Ficoll-Hypaque density gradient centrifugation to isolate PBMCs, which were then cryopreserved in liquid nitrogen.

What was sequenced was PBMCs. The receptor comes from a man aged 30-40 years with multiple sclerosis. This chain joins TRBV5-1 to TRBJ2-7, with 13 bases in between that match TRBD2. The CDR3 has the sequence CASSLRGTSGTDEQYF. The sequenced DNA is TGCGCCAGCAGCTTGCGTGGGACTAGCGGGACGGACGAGCAGTACTTC.